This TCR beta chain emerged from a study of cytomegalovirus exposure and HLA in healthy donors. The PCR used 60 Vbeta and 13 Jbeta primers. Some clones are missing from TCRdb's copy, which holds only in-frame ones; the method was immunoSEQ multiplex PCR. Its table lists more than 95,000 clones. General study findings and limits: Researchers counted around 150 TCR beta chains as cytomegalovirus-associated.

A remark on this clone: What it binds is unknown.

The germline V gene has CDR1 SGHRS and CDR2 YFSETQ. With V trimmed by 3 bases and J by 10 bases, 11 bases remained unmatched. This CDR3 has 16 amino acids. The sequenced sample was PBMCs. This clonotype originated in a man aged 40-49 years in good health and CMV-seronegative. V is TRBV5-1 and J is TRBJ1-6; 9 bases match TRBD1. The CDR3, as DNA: TGCGCCAGCAGCTCGGACAGGGGCCAGCTATCGTCACCCCTCCACTTT. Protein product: CASSSDRGQLSSPLHF.